These 22 T cell receptor beta chains originate from one sample sequenced in a study of blood T cell repertoires in COVID-19. Method: immunoSEQ multiplex PCR; TCRdb's copy keeps in-frame clones and lacks some. The top ten clones hold less than 7% of a sample with approximately 63,000 clones, around 80% of them seen once. The sequenced sample was peripheral blood. The receptors derive from a woman in her 70s with acute or convalescent COVID-19.

To note about this clone: At one boundary the junction diverges from the germline segment, which might be a read error. This chain uses TRBV7-7 with TRBJ2-7; D tentatively reads TRBD1 or TRBD2 (5 bases each). This CDR3 comprises 13 residues. CDR1 SSHAT and CDR2 FNYEAQ come from the germline V gene (reference sequence). The CDR3 loop reads CASSLGVRGEQYF. The DNA of the CDR3 is TGTGCTAGCAGCTTAGGGGTACGGGGCGAGCAGTACTTC.

This chain's CDR3 is CASTMRGGNQETQYF. Written as DNA, the CDR3 is TGTGCCAGCACCATGAGGGGGGGGAACCAAGAGACCCAGTACTTC. V is TRBV5-8 and J is TRBJ2-5; D is perhaps TRBD2 (7 bases). V dropped 6 bases and J dropped 0 bases, with 15 bases sitting between them. Germline lookup yields CDR1 SGHTS and CDR2 YDEGEE. This CDR3 region has 15 residues.

The chain is built from TRBV6-1 and TRBJ1-4; no clear D gene. With 3 bases removed from V and 7 bases from J, the gap between germline ends came to 15 bases. Per the germline V gene, CDR1 is MNHNS and CDR2 is SASEGT. The CDR3 totals 15 residues. CDR3 nucleotides: TGTGCCAGCAGTGAGGAGGGCAGGTTTGGTGAAAAACTGTTTTTT. As protein: CASSEEGRFGEKLFF.

The rearrangement joins TRBV29-1 to TRBJ2-2; 7 bases agree with TRBD2. The CDR3 covers 14 residues. Germline CDR1 SQVTM, CDR2 ANQGSEA. In DNA form, the CDR3 reads TGCAGTGTAGTGGCGGGGGTCTCAACCGGGGAGCTGTTTTTT. This translates into CSVVAGVSTGELFF.

The chain combines TRBV2 with TRBJ1-4; TRBD1 matches at 9 bases. V lost 3 bases and J lost 6; bases outside the gene matches: 2. The CDR3 is made up of 14 amino acids. The germline V gene has CDR1 SNHLY and CDR2 FYNNEI. The CDR3 region has the DNA TGTGCCAGCAGTGAGAGGGACAGGGATGAAAAACTGTTTTTT. Translating it yields CASSERDRDEKLFF.

The chain employs TRBV4-1 and TRBJ2-1; maybe TRBD2 (6 bases). The CDR3 is 15 residues long. CDR1 MGHRA and CDR2 YSYEKL come from the germline V gene. V was cut by 1 base and J by 3 bases, with 10 bases left in between. CDR3 sequence reads: CASSQGFSGYNEQFF. CDR3 bases: TGCGCCAGCAGCCAAGGTTTTAGCGGCTACAATGAGCAGTTCTTC.

V and J are TRBV13 and TRBJ2-5, with TRBD2 matching 11 bases. After removal of 5 bases from V and 3 bases from J, the junction contained 5 bases not matched to a gene. The germline CDR1 and CDR2 sequences are PRHDT and FYEKMQ (reference sequence). The length of the CDR3 is 15 residues. The CDR3 bases are TGTGCCAGCAGCCAAAGGGGACTAGCGGAAGAGACCCAGTACTTC. Protein sequence: CASSQRGLAEETQYF.

V gene TRBV7-9 combines with J gene TRBJ2-5; D unresolved. The germline CDR1 and CDR2 sequences are SEHNR and FQNEAQ (reference sequence). Trimming took off 7 bases at V and 3 bases at J, with 15 bases between the two ends. The length of the CDR3 is 14 residues. DNA of the CDR3: TGTGCCAGCACCCCGACCTACAGAGAAGAGACCCAGTACTTC. This sequence encodes CASTPTYREETQYF.

This clone was found many times. V and J are TRBV27 and TRBJ2-1, with 11 bases fitting TRBD2. The CDR3 runs 15 residues. Germline loops: CDR1 MNHEY, CDR2 SMNVEV (reference sequence). Losses at the gene ends were 2 bases for V and 6 bases for J; bases not matched to a gene: 3. The CDR3 region is CASSLASGGPNEQFF. CDR3 nucleotide sequence: TGTGCCAGCAGTTTAGCTAGCGGGGGGCCCAATGAGCAGTTCTTC.

This clone was observed a single time. The gene calls are TRBV29-1 and TRBJ1-4; 7 bases match TRBD1. Germline V gene lookup returns CDR1 SQVTM and CDR2 ANQGSEA. V lost 2 bases, J lost 1 base, and 1 base stayed unmatched. CDR3 length equals 14 residues. CDR3 DNA: TGCAGCGTTGAAACAGGGGTAACTAATGAAAAACTGTTTTTT. It is translated as CSVETGVTNEKLFF.

J is TRBJ1-2 and V is TRBV18, with D hard to call. The CDR3 contains 13 residues. V lost 5 bases and J lost 3, with 10 bases in between. CDR1 KGHSH and CDR2 LQKENI come from the germline V gene. The CDR3 sequence: CASSGNRDYGYTF. The CDR3 DNA follows: TGTGCCAGCTCAGGTAACAGAGACTATGGCTACACCTTC.

The chain recombines TRBV27 with TRBJ1-2; no clear D gene. Germline CDR1 is MNHEY and CDR2 is SMNVEV (reference sequence). CDR3 length: 12 residues. V was cut by 1 base and J by 4 bases, with 4 bases left in between. The CDR3 DNA sequence: TGTGCCAGCAGTTTATTCTCCTATGGCTACACCTTC. Residues: CASSLFSYGYTF.

CDR3 in DNA: TGCAGTGCTCGTGGACAGGATGTCGAGCAGTTCTTC. Translated: CSARGQDVEQFF. The chain joins TRBV20-1 to TRBJ2-1, with TRBD1 matching over 7 bases. The CDR3 runs to 12 residues. CDR1 is DFQATT, CDR2 SNEGSKA, per germline (reference sequence). The J segment lost 10 bases and the V segment lost 5 bases, leaving 8 bases of the junction unmatched.

The J gene is TRBJ1-5, the V gene TRBV6-5, with 7 bases fitting TRBD1. This CDR3 spans 15 amino acids. In germline, CDR1 is MNHEY, CDR2 SVGAGI. J was trimmed by 4 bases and V by 5 bases; bases with no gene match: 8. As DNA, the CDR3 is TGTGCCAGCAGTCGCACCGGGACAGCAAATCAGCCCCAGCATTTT. Protein sequence: CASSRTGTANQPQHF.

V gene TRBV23-1 combines with J gene TRBJ1-1, with D possibly being TRBD1 (5 bases). TRBV23-1 is given ORF status, its function remaining uncertain. V was clipped by 4 bases and J by 2 bases, with 8 bases between them. This CDR3 has 13 residues. CDR3 bases: TGCGCCAGCAGTCCGGGGGAAAACACTGAAGCTTTCTTT. Translated, it gives CASSPGENTEAFF.

This sequence joins TRBV9 and TRBJ2-2; 10 bases match TRBD2. J gave up 7 bases and V 0 bases, and 6 bases lay outside the gene matches. CDR3 size: 16 residues. CDR1 is SGDLS and CDR2 is YYNGEE in the germline V gene. The CDR3 DNA reads as TGTGCCAGCAGCGTAGAAGGTAGCGGGGGGTTCGGGGAGCTGTTTTTT. Translating gives CASSVEGSGGFGELFF.

Written as DNA, the CDR3 is TGTGCCAGCAGTTACCCCCAGGCAGGGCGAGACTATGGCTACACCTTC. Translation: CASSYPQAGRDYGYTF. The chain recombines TRBV6-2 or TRBV6-3 with TRBJ1-2; TRBD1 might be the D (5 bases). The germline V gene encodes CDR1 MNHEY and CDR2 SVGEGT. The CDR3 covers 16 residues. The V end lost 2 bases, the J end lost 3 bases, and 16 bases lay between the germline ends.

This clone was detected a few times. The gene calls are TRBV30 and TRBJ1-4; 7 bases align to TRBD1. This CDR3 contains 16 residues. Germline trimming cut 3 bases from V and 1 base from J; bases unmatched to any gene: 8. From germline, CDR1 is GTSNPN and CDR2 SVGIG (reference sequence). CDR3 in DNA: TGTGCCTGGAGCACGTACAGGGGAGGAACTAATGAAAAACTGTTTTTT. It specifies CAWSTYRGGTNEKLFF.

This clone was counted once. The chain is built from TRBV6-5 and TRBJ1-6; the match to TRBD1 covers 9 bases. The CDR3 spans 16 residues. Germline V gene data show CDR1 as MNHEY and CDR2 as SVGAGI. After removal of 0 bases from V and 8 bases from J, the junction contained 5 bases not matched to a gene. Written as DNA, the CDR3 is TGTGCCAGCAGTTACTCTTCGGGACAGGGAGATTCACCCCTCCACTTT. Translation gives CASSYSSGQGDSPLHF.

CDR3 in amino acids: CASSLSTGGSGTEAFF. For the CDR3, the DNA is TGTGCCAGCAGTTTATCAACAGGGGGGTCGGGAACTGAAGCTTTCTTT. The chain uses TRBV6-6 and TRBJ1-1, with 8 bases matching TRBD1. The CDR3 has 16 amino acids. CDR1 is MNHNY and CDR2 is SVGAGI in the germline V gene (reference sequence). V trimming: 4 bases; J trimming: 5 bases; junction bases outside the gene matches: 12.

CDR3 DNA sequence: TGTGCCACAGAGATCGCCAGGGGGCTTGGAAACACCATATATTTT. Its translation is CATEIARGLGNTIYF. The V call is TRBV6-5, the J call TRBJ1-3; TRBD1 matches 8 bases. The ends lost 10 bases at V and 3 bases at J; junction bases unmatched: 11. Germline V lookup: CDR1 MNHEY, CDR2 SVGAGI. CDR3 length: 15 amino acids.

This rearrangement joins TRBV2 to TRBJ2-2; D unresolved. This CDR3 contains 13 residues. Germline-derived CDR1 and CDR2 are SNHLY and FYNNEI. With 3 bases removed from V and 6 bases from J, the gap between germline ends came to 8 bases. The DNA of the CDR3 is TGTGCCAGCAGTGAGTTAGTCTCCGGGGAGCTGTTTTTT. The encoded protein is CASSELVSGELFF.